These 5 T cell receptor delta chains came from one sample sequenced in a study of γδ T cells in repeated Plasmodium falciparum infection. TCRdb redid the clone calls on the multiplex PCR reads with CATT. In the table there are around 50,000 delta-chain clones, over 1.5% of which are singletons. Flow sorting of PBMC yielded separate Vgamma9/Vdelta2+ and Vdelta2-negative gammadelta T cell populations for bulk repertoire analysis. The sequenced sample was gamma-delta T cells from blood. The receptors here all came from a pool of human donors (malaria-infected and uninfected, not separated).

Notes on this clone: The TCRdb protein, from a much larger clone, departs from this DNA's translation at residue 3, likely by read error; the protein shown derives from the DNA. This sequence joins TRDV3 and TRDJ1; 11 positions agree with TRDD3. The CDR3 spans 14 residues. The J segment lost 4 bases and the V segment lost 4 bases, leaving 8 bases of the junction unmatched. The germline V gene has CDR1 TVYSNPD and CDR2 GDNSRS (reference sequence). Here the CDR3 reads CASSITGGYDKLIF. CDR3 in DNA: TGTGCCTCTAGCATTACTGGGGGATACGATAAACTCATCTTT.

On this clone: A far larger clone is off by one base, so a read error is likely. Other DNA sequences in the sample encode the same CDR3. The chain couples TRDV3 to TRDJ2; TRDD3 matches 13 bases. No J segment appears in TCRdb, so it was assigned here by matching the sequence to germline. The V gene end was trimmed by 4 bases and the J gene end by 3 bases; junction bases not matched to a gene: 59. CDR1 TVYSNPD and CDR2 GDNSRS come from the germline V gene (reference sequence). The CDR3 covers 33 residues. The CDR3 coding sequence is TGTGCCTCAACTCATGGAAACACTGGGGGATACGCTGTTTGGGGGAAAAGGAACCCGTGTGACTGTGGAACCAATGCTCTGACAGCACAACTCTTCTTT. Protein: CASTHGNTGGYAVWGKRNPCDCGTNALTAQLFF.

This clone has a count of ten or more. The protein TCRdb gives is from a much larger clone and does not agree with this DNA's translation at residue 5, likely a read error; the protein shown here comes from the DNA. The V call is TRDV2, the J call TRDJ1; 8 nucleotides agree with TRDD3. Looked up from germline, CDR1 is GEAIGNYY and CDR2 is EKD. J was trimmed by 0 bases and V by 2 bases; bases with no gene match: 4. The CDR3 extends over 15 amino acids. Here the CDR3 DNA reads TGTGCCTGTGACATACTGGGGGTTTACACCGATAAACTCATCTTT. Translating gives CACDILGVYTDKLIF.

As concerns this clone: The protein in TCRdb stems from a much larger clone and differs at residue 13 from this DNA's translation, likely a read error; here the protein is translated from the DNA. The chain employs TRDV2 and TRDJ3; TRDD3 matches at 11 bases. V trimming: 4 bases; J trimming: 0 bases; junction bases outside the gene matches: 16. The length of the CDR3 is 22 residues. Germline V gene sequence: CDR1 GEAIGNYY, CDR2 EKD. The CDR3 loop is CACDAVLGDILLNSWDTRQMFF. The CDR3 coding sequence is TGTGCCTGTGATGCAGTACTGGGGGATATTTTGCTCAACTCCTGGGACACCCGACAGATGTTTTTC.

Comment on this clone: A far larger clone is one nucleotide away, so this likely arose from a read error. Other DNA variants within this sample encode the same CDR3. V gene TRDV1 combines with J gene TRDJ1; either TRDD2 or TRDD3 may fit D (7 bases each). TCRdb lists no J gene, so it was determined here by aligning the DNA to germline. Germline values: CDR1 TSWWSYY, CDR2 QGS. There are 20 residues in the CDR3. The germline V and J ends were trimmed by 4 bases and 7 bases, with 34 bases remaining between them. The CDR3 DNA follows: TGTGCTCTTGGGGCTCCATTTTCCTACTTACACTGGGGAGCCACTGTTAAACTCATCTTT. Translating it yields CALGAPFSYLHWGATVKLIF.